This entry describes one TCR beta chain. The assay was immunoSEQ multiplex PCR, and TCRdb's table has in-frame clones only and misses some. Of about 100,000 clones listed, roughly 82% are singletons. This entry comes from a study of blood T cell repertoires in COVID-19. Study overall: Acute and convalescent COVID-19 specimens originated in the United States, Italy and Spain.

Trimming shortened V by 0 bases and J by 7 bases, and 9 bases separated the two germline ends. This CDR3 is built from 13 residues. CDR1 is SGHTA, CDR2 FQGNSA, per germline. The TCR comes from a man between 60 and 70 years old with acute or convalescent COVID-19. V gene TRBV7-2 combines with J gene TRBJ1-1; no firm D call. Sample: peripheral blood. CDR3 sequence reads: CASSLAGGGEAFF. CDR3 in DNA: TGTGCCAGCAGCTTAGCCGGCGGCGGTGAAGCTTTCTTT.